The 22 T cell receptor beta chains listed next were all sequenced from one sample in a study of cytomegalovirus exposure and HLA in healthy donors. PCR involved 60 Vbeta and 13 Jbeta primers. Only in-frame clones appear in the TCRdb table, and some are missing; sequencing was by immunoSEQ multiplex PCR. Found here are some 180,000 clones, around 77% of them singletons; the top ten hold less than 3.5%. The sequenced material came from PBMCs. The receptors were sampled from a woman aged 25 to 39 in good health and CMV-seronegative.

The chain joins TRBV18 to TRBJ1-1; D call uncertain. The V gene's germline CDR1 is KGHSH and CDR2 LQKENI. This CDR3 contains 13 residues. Trimming removed 3 bases at V and 0 bases at J, with 5 bases between. The CDR3 sequence is CASSPEMNTEAFF. The CDR3 nucleotides read TGTGCCAGCTCACCGGAGATGAACACTGAAGCTTTCTTT.

This clone is a singleton in its sample. The chain has TRBV28 and TRBJ2-7, with D maybe TRBD1 (5 bases). V lost 6 bases, J lost 3 bases, and 9 bases lay in between. Germline V CDR1 and CDR2: MDHEN, SYDVKM. CDR3 length equals 12 residues. CDR3 protein: CASRRRGYEQYF. The DNA for the CDR3 is TGTGCCAGCAGGCGAAGGGGCTACGAGCAGTACTTC.

A word on this clone: At one end, the junction sequence differs from germline, possibly due to a read error. The chain recombines TRBV29-1 with TRBJ1-2, with TRBD1 identical over 7 bases. CDR1 is SQVTM, CDR2 ANQGSEA, per germline. The CDR3 contains 19 residues. As DNA, the CDR3 is TGCAGCGTTGGTCCCGTCAGAACGGGACAGAGCATCCCCAACTATGGCTACCCCTTC. Translating gives CSVGPVRTGQSIPNYGYPF.

This chain joins TRBV7-9 and TRBJ2-7; D ambiguous. Germline values: CDR1 SEHNR, CDR2 FQNEAQ (reference sequence). The germline V and J ends were trimmed by 5 bases and 0 bases, with 11 bases remaining between them. The CDR3 spans 14 residues. The CDR3 nucleotides are TGTGCCAGCAGCCCTTATAGGAGCTCCTACGAGCAGTACTTC. Amino acids: CASSPYRSSYEQYF.

V and J are TRBV7-9 and TRBJ1-2; the D is unclear. Deletions cut 5 bases from V and 8 bases from J, with 9 bases between. The CDR3 is made up of 11 amino acids. Looked up from germline, CDR1 is SEHNR and CDR2 is FQNEAQ (reference sequence). CDR3 nucleotide sequence: TGTGCCAGCAGCCGAGGCCCAGGCTACACCTTC. Translated, it gives CASSRGPGYTF.

The chain joins TRBV2 to TRBJ1-5; 9 nucleotides align to TRBD1. Germline CDR1 and CDR2: SNHLY and FYNNEI. The CDR3 spans 11 residues. V shed 8 bases and J 7 bases; nucleotides not matched to a gene: 0. CDR3 DNA sequence: TGTGCCAGCGGACAGGGGCAGCCCCAGCATTTT. This sequence encodes CASGQGQPQHF.

This chain links TRBV19 with TRBJ1-2; D not certain. Germline assignment: CDR1 LNHDA and CDR2 SQIVND (reference sequence). This CDR3 spans 15 amino acids. Between the trimmed V and J ends, which lost 1 base and 5 bases, there was a span of 14 bases. CDR3 DNA: TGTGCCAGTAGTATAGGGAGCGGCAGGCGGTATGGCTACACCTTC. Amino acid sequence: CASSIGSGRRYGYTF.

This chain joins TRBV13 and TRBJ2-1; weak D call: TRBD2 (6 bases). Germline-derived CDR1 and CDR2 are PRHDT and FYEKMQ (reference sequence). The CDR3 has 12 residues. Deletions cut 4 bases from V and 6 bases from J, with 7 bases between. CDR3 coding DNA: TGTGCCAGCAGCTCCGGGGGCAATGAGCAGTTCTTC. Translated, it gives CASSSGGNEQFF. The full variable domain, in which reference TRBV13 and TRBJ2-1 provide the parts outside the CDR3, is AAGVIQSPRHLIKEKRETATLKCYPIPRHDTVYWYQQGPGQDPQFLISFYEKMQSDKGSIPDRFSAQQFSDYHSELNMSSLELGDSALYFCASSSGGNEQFFGPGTRLTVL.

V gene TRBV27 combines with J gene TRBJ2-7, with D unclear. This CDR3 has 14 residues. Trimming left V 5 bases short and J 2 bases short, with 13 bases between. Germline CDR1 reads MNHEY; CDR2 reads SMNVEV (reference sequence). CDR3 in amino acids: CASSIGGSPYEQYF. The CDR3 coding sequence is TGTGCCAGCAGTATAGGCGGCTCTCCCTACGAGCAGTACTTC.

The gene calls are TRBV20-1 and TRBJ1-2; D is ambiguous. CDR1 and CDR2 (germline): DFQATT, SNEGSKA (reference sequence). This CDR3 is built from 11 residues. The CDR3, as DNA: TGCTCCCCCAGAGAGGCCTATGGCTACACCTTC. Translation gives CSPREAYGYTF.

The chain has TRBV12-5 and TRBJ2-1; weak D call: TRBD2 (7 bases). Germline V gene sequence: CDR1 LGHNT, CDR2 FRNRAP. CDR3 length equals 14 residues. V was clipped by 3 bases and J by 7 bases, with 13 bases between them. The CDR3 is CASGFEGGLNEQFF. CDR3 sequence (DNA): TGTGCTAGTGGTTTTGAGGGGGGGCTGAATGAGCAGTTCTTC.

The chain combines TRBV4-2 with TRBJ2-1; 14 positions agree with TRBD2. In germline, CDR1 is LGHNA, CDR2 YNFKEQ. J gave up 2 bases and V 5 bases, and 5 bases lay outside the gene matches. This CDR3 comprises 17 residues. Written as DNA, the CDR3 is TGTGCCAGCAGCTCGATGACTAGCGGGGGGGCCTACAATGAGCAGTTCTTC. Its protein is CASSSMTSGGAYNEQFF.

The chain combines TRBV7-9 with TRBJ2-7; TRBD2 agrees at 8 bases. Trimming removed 5 bases from V and 11 bases from J; junction bases left unmatched: 11. Per germline, CDR1 SEHNR and CDR2 FQNEAQ (reference sequence). The CDR3 covers 13 residues. The CDR3 sequence is CASSPREGGVEYF. The CDR3 bases are TGTGCCAGCAGCCCCCGGGAGGGGGGCGTGGAGTACTTC.

This clone was found once. J is TRBJ2-5 and V is TRBV5-1; weak D call: TRBD2 (6 bases). Deletions cut 0 bases from V and 0 bases from J, with 9 bases between. The CDR3 extends over 15 amino acids. Germline values: CDR1 SGHRS, CDR2 YFSETQ. The DNA of the CDR3 is TGCGCCAGCAGCTTGGGACTAGGGGACCAAGAGACCCAGTACTTC. This codes for CASSLGLGDQETQYF.

The chain links TRBV7-9 to TRBJ2-1; 7 positions agree with TRBD2. The CDR3 totals 17 residues. Losses at the gene ends were 5 bases for V and 0 bases for J; bases not matched to a gene: 10. Germline assignment: CDR1 SEHNR and CDR2 FQNEAQ (reference sequence). CDR3 loop: CASSPETAGSSYNEQFF. The CDR3 DNA reads as TGTGCCAGCAGCCCCGAGACAGCGGGAAGCTCCTACAATGAGCAGTTCTTC. Complete variable domain (other parts from reference TRBV7-9 and TRBJ2-1): DTGVSQNPRHKITKRGQNVTFRCDPISEHNRLYWYRQTLGQGPEFLTYFQNEAQLEKSRLLSDRFSAERPKGSFSTLEIQRTEQGDSAMYLCASSPETAGSSYNEQFFGPGTRLTVL.

V gene TRBV18 combines with J gene TRBJ2-2; 7 nucleotides agree with TRBD1. Unmatched junction bases numbered 5, after V lost 3 bases and J lost 4 bases. This CDR3 region has 15 residues. CDR1 and CDR2 (germline): KGHSH, LQKENI. CDR3 nucleotide sequence: TGTGCCAGCTCACCCTGGACAGGCAGCACCGGGGAGCTGTTTTTT. This sequence encodes CASSPWTGSTGELFF.

The chain is built from TRBV4-2 and TRBJ1-2, with unresolved D. Germline V CDR1 and CDR2: LGHNA, YNFKEQ. Between the trimmed V and J ends, which lost 2 bases and 3 bases, there was a span of 4 bases. This CDR3 spans 12 amino acids. CDR3 DNA: TGTGCCAGCAGCCAACCGGACTATGGCTACACCTTC. Amino acid sequence: CASSQPDYGYTF.

This chain joins TRBV6-5 and TRBJ2-1, with D tentatively TRBD1 (5 bases). CDR1 is MNHEY, CDR2 SVGAGI, per germline. This CDR3 contains 15 residues. The V end was cut by 2 bases, the J end by 5 bases, with 13 bases between. In nucleotides, the CDR3 is TGTGCCAGCAGTTACGATTGGCAGGGTAACAATGAGCAGTTCTTC. It codes for CASSYDWQGNNEQFF.

The V call is TRBV4-1, the J call TRBJ2-1; 10 bases match TRBD2. The CDR3 is 16 amino acids. V was pared by 2 bases and J by 7 bases, with 8 bases of the junction left unmatched. Germline lookup yields CDR1 MGHRA and CDR2 YSYEKL. The CDR3 sequence: CASSQRPAGGPNEQFF. CDR3 nucleotides: TGCGCCAGCAGCCAACGACCAGCGGGAGGGCCGAATGAGCAGTTCTTC.

The chain is built from TRBV6-6 and TRBJ2-7, with 8 bases identical to TRBD2. The CDR3 has 14 amino acids. V lost 5 bases, J lost 2 bases, and 5 bases stayed unmatched. Germline V gene sequence: CDR1 MNHNY, CDR2 SVGAGI (reference sequence). The CDR3 nucleotides are TGTGCCAGCAGTCGGACTAGCCTAACCTACGAGCAGTACTTC. Protein product: CASSRTSLTYEQYF.

The gene calls are TRBV11-2 and TRBJ1-4, with D perhaps matching TRBD1 (6 bases). Deletions cut 1 base from V and 4 bases from J, with 10 bases between. The CDR3 totals 15 residues. From germline, CDR1 is SGHAT and CDR2 FQNNGV. The CDR3 loop is CASSLGTAYNEKLFF. CDR3 nucleotide sequence: TGTGCCAGCAGCTTAGGGACAGCCTATAATGAAAAACTGTTTTTT. The full variable domain, its missing parts supplied by reference TRBV11-2 and TRBJ1-4, is EAGVAQSPRYKIIEKRQSVAFWCNPISGHATLYWYQQILGQGPKLLIQFQNNGVVDDSQLPKDRFSAERLKGVDSTLKIQPAKLEDSAVYLCASSLGTAYNEKLFFGSGTQLSVL.

The chain couples TRBV30 to TRBJ1-6; D perhaps matches TRBD1 (6 bases). The germline V gene encodes CDR1 GTSNPN and CDR2 SVGIG (reference sequence). The CDR3 is made up of 15 amino acids. Trimming removed 0 bases from V and 4 bases from J, with 10 bases in between. Here the CDR3 reads CAWSVPGQYNSPLHF. The CDR3 region has the DNA TGTGCCTGGAGTGTACCCGGACAGTATAATTCACCCCTCCACTTT.